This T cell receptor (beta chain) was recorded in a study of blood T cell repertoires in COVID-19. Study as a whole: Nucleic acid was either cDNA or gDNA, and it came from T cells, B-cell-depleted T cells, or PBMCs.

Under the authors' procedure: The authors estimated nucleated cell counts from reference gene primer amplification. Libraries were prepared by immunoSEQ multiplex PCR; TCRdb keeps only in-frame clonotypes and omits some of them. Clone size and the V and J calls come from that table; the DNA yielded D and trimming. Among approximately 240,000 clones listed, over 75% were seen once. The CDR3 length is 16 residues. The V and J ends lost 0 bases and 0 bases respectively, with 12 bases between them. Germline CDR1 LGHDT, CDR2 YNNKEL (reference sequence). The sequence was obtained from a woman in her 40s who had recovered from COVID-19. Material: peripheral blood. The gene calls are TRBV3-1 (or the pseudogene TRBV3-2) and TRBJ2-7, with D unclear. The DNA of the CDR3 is TGTGCCAGCAGCCAAGATCTGGGCGCGAGCTCCTACGAGCAGTACTTC. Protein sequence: CASSQDLGASSYEQYF.